The source of this TCR beta chain is a study of T cells in women clearing cervical HPV infection. The table came from immunoSEQ multiplex PCR; TCRdb's copy has only in-frame clones and leaves some out. Here the sample table reports about 27,000 clones. As to this clone: The sequenced fragment ends 3 residues before the CDR3 boundary, so the rest is inferred from the germline J gene. Additional DNA sequences in this sample encode the identical CDR3.

The V and J ends lost 5 bases and 0 bases, in that order; junction bases with no gene match: 4. Germline assignment: CDR1 LNHDA and CDR2 SQIVND (reference sequence). CDR3 length equals 17 residues. The sequenced material came from blood buffy coat. The receptor was derived from a woman aged 18 to 75 with a cervical HPV16 infection that either progressed to CIN3+ or cleared (not recorded which). V and J are TRBV19 and TRBJ2-6; 10 bases fit TRBD2. CDR3 in amino acids: CASSQTSGYSGANVLTF. CDR3 DNA, as far as it was read: TGTGCCAGTAGTCAGACTAGCGGGTACTCTGGGGCCAACGTC.